This T cell receptor beta chain was obtained from a study of brain T cells in children with intractable seizures. Only cases whose brain tissue showed the highest T cell transcript signatures were sequenced. Before surgery, patients took at least one anti-epileptic drug. Assay: immunoSEQ multiplex PCR; the TCRdb copy retains only in-frame clones and omits some. The sample has 65,000 to 85,000 clones, roughly 91% seen once; the top ten hold 1.5%. About this clone: Its antigen is still unknown.

Study outcomes and limitations: Viral specificity was inferred only from CDR3 similarity; HCMV serostatus was unknown.

The CDR3 extends over 16 amino acids. The V segment lost 6 bases and the J segment 3 bases; nucleotides outside the gene matches: 10. Per germline, CDR1 LNHDA and CDR2 SQIVND (reference sequence). The source of this sequence is a boy younger than two with tuberous sclerosis and intractable seizures. This specimen consisted of peripheral blood, obtained at surgery. The rearrangement joins TRBV19 to TRBJ2-7; 11 bases map to TRBD1. CDR3 sequence: CASSYPTGTGGYEQYF. For the CDR3, the DNA is TGTGCCAGTAGCTACCCCACCGGGACAGGGGGCTACGAGCAGTACTTC.